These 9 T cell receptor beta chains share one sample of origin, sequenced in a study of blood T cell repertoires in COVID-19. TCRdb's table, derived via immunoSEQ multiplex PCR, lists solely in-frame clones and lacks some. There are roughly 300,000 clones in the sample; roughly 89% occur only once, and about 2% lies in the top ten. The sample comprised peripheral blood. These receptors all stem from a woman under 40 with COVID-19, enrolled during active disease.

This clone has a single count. CDR3 loop: CAISSGEYQPQHF. CDR3 nucleotides: TGTGCCATCAGTTCAGGGGAGTATCAGCCCCAGCATTTT. The V gene is TRBV10-3, the J gene TRBJ1-5, with D perhaps TRBD1 (6 bases). The V gene's germline CDR1 is ENHRY and CDR2 SYGVKD. Trimming left V 5 bases short and J 5 bases short, with 10 bases between. The CDR3 is 13 residues long.

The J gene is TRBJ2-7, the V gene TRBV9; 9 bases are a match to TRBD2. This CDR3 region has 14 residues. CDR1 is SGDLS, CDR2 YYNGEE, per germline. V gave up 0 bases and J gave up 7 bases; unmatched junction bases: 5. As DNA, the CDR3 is TGTGCCAGCAGCGTAGGCGGGGGGGCCTGGGAGCAGTACTTC. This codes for CASSVGGGAWEQYF. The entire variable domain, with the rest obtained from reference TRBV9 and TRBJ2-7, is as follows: DSGVTQTPKHLITATGQRVTLRCSPRSGDLSVYWYQQSLDQGLQFLIQYYNGEERAKGNILERFSAQQFPDLHSELNLSSLELGDSALYFCASSVGGGAWEQYFGPGTRLTVT.

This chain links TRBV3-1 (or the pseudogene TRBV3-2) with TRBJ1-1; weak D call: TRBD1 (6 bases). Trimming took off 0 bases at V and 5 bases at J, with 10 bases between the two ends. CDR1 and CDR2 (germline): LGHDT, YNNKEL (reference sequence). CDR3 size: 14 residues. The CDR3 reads CASSQEGGRTEAFF. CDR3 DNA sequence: TGTGCCAGCAGCCAAGAGGGGGGGCGAACTGAAGCTTTCTTT.

This chain's CDR3 is CASGEATGSSPLHF. The CDR3 coding sequence is TGTGCCAGCGGCGAGGCCACAGGTTCCTCACCCCTCCACTTT. This rearrangement joins TRBV9 to TRBJ1-6, with D possibly being TRBD1 (5 bases). Germline V gives CDR1 SGDLS, CDR2 YYNGEE. This CDR3 contains 14 residues. V lost 7 bases and J 10 bases, leaving 18 bases between the germline ends.

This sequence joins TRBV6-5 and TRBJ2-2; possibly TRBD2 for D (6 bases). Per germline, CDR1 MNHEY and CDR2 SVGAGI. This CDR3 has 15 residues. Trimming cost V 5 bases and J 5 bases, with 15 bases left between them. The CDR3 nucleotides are TGTGCCAGCAGTAGAGCCGGGACTGCAACCGGGGAGCTGTTTTTT. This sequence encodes CASSRAGTATGELFF.

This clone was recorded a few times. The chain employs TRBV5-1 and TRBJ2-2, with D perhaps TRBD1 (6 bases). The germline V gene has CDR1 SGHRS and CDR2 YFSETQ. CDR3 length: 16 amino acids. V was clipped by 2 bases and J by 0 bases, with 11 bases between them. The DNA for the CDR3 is TGCGCCAGCAGCTTCGGGACACTTGCGAACACCGGGGAGCTGTTTTTT. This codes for CASSFGTLANTGELFF.

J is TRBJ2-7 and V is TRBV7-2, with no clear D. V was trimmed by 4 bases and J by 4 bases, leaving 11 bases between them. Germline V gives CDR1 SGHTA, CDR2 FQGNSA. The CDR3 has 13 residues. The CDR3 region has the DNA TGTGCCAGCAGCTCCGCCTCTCGGTACGAGCAGTACTTC. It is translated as CASSSASRYEQYF.

In nucleotides, the CDR3 is TGTGCCAGCCGGCGAGGTTACGAGCAGTACTTC. Translated: CASRRGYEQYF. V usage is TRBV6-5 and J usage is TRBJ2-7; D ambiguous. The length of the CDR3 is 11 residues. Germline CDR1 MNHEY, CDR2 SVGAGI. Trimming stripped 8 bases from V and 4 bases from J, with 9 bases between.

CDR3 residues: CASSLNRVELAFF. The CDR3 DNA follows: TGCGCCAGCAGCCTTAACAGGGTAGAGTTGGCTTTCTTT. V and J are TRBV5-1 and TRBJ1-1; D might be TRBD1 (6 bases). The CDR3 consists of 13 residues. CDR1 is SGHRS and CDR2 is YFSETQ in the germline V gene. The germline V and J ends were trimmed by 4 bases and 11 bases, with 18 bases remaining between them.